Reported below is one T cell receptor (beta chain). Its specificity is not known. The sample is drawn from a study of beta chain features in type 1 diabetes. Overall study context: Healthy donors, compared against patients, showed similar age, gender and cell yields. The number of sorted cells examined across all samples was 107,917,701.

The CDR3 spans 15 residues. The V and J ends lost 5 bases and 0 bases, in that order; junction bases with no gene match: 4. From germline, CDR1 is SGHTA and CDR2 FQGNSA. Study conclusions and caveats: Type 1 diabetes patients showed a moderate but significant shortening of TCRB CDR3s in all four CD4+ subsets. Cells with high TCR expression could be over-represented by cDNA sequencing.

As every portion of the isolated RNA was reverse transcribed, the sequencing read expressed TCRB transcripts. Data came from immunoSEQ multiplex PCR; TCRdb stores just in-frame clones and leaves some out. The sample lists under 500,000 clones, about 32% occurring once. This chain joins TRBV7-2 and TRBJ1-2; 9 bases align to TRBD1. The clonotype was recovered from a man aged 18-30 years in good health. The sample taken for sequencing was naive CD4+ T cells from blood. CDR3 protein: CASSPWTGANYGYTF. The CDR3 DNA sequence: TGTGCCAGCAGCCCTTGGACAGGGGCTAACTATGGCTACACCTTC.